A selection of T cell receptor beta chains follows, all from one sample in a study of memory CD8 T cells in hepatitis C reinfection. TCRdb's copy holds only in-frame clones and misses some; the assay was immunoSEQ multiplex PCR. Counted here are approximately 52,000 clones, nearly 90% occurring once; the ten biggest clones make up roughly 1%. Sequencing input: naive CD8+ T cells sorted from blood. Source of these receptors: a man younger than 35 with hepatitis C virus infection. CDR3s include the opening cysteine and the closing phenylalanine or tryptophan. The D gene is left open where the match is weak. Not all rows give a size; the values are once, few, many and, for expanded clones, a class.

j_call d_call clone_size v_call cdr3_aa cdr3_nt
TRBJ2-3 - few TRBV5-1 CASSPRGVHTDTQYF TGCGCCAGCAGCCCCAGGGGGGTACACACAGATACGCAGTATTTT
TRBJ2-3 - once TRBV9 CASSATGTSTDTQYF TGTGCCAGCAGCGCAACAGGAACTAGCACAGATACGCAGTATTTT
TRBJ2-3 TRBD1 - TRBV9 CASSVGRTGADTQYF TGTGCCAGCAGCGTAGGACGGACAGGGGCAGATACGCAGTATTTT
TRBJ2-1 TRBD2 - TRBV5-1 CASSPQSAGRDNEQFF TGCGCCAGCAGTCCTCAATCGGCAGGGAGGGACAATGAGCAGTTCTTC
TRBJ2-7 TRBD2 - TRBV15 CATSRDAGEGNEQYF TGTGCCACCAGCAGAGATGCCGGGGAGGGCAACGAGCAGTACTTC
TRBJ1-1 - - TRBV5-8 CASSLGVGGDTEAFF TGTGCCAGCAGCTTGGGTGTTGGGGGGGACACTGAAGCTTTCTTT
TRBJ2-7 - - TRBV11-2 CASSLVSLEQYF TGTGCCAGCAGCTTAGTTTCCCTCGAGCAGTACTTC
TRBJ1-6 - - TRBV28 CASSPRAKNAPLHF TGTGCCAGCAGCCCCAGGGCTAAGAACGCACCCCTCCACTTT
TRBJ2-2 - - TRBV2 CASHRVGGELFF TGTGCCAGTCACAGGGTCGGCGGGGAGCTGTTTTTT
TRBJ1-5 - - TRBV6-1 CASSEFEGSQPQHF TGTGCCAGCAGTGAATTTGAGGGAAGTCAGCCCCAGCATTTT
TRBJ2-7 - - TRBV4-1 CASSLRGTTYEQYF TGCGCCAGCAGCTTGCGGGGTACCACCTACGAGCAGTACTTC
TRBJ2-1 - - TRBV28 CASSWTTRGRNEQFF TGTGCCAGCAGTTGGACGACTAGGGGTAGGAATGAGCAGTTCTTC
TRBJ2-5 TRBD1 - TRBV6-5 CATRQGLRETQYF TGTGCCACCCGACAGGGTTTGCGGGAGACCCAGTACTTC
TRBJ2-2 TRBD2 - TRBV5-6 CASSPEGTTNTGELFF TGTGCCAGCAGCCCTGAAGGGACTACTAACACCGGGGAGCTGTTTTTT
TRBJ2-5 TRBD1 - TRBV7-9 CASSWGQGEIQETQYF TGTGCCAGCAGCTGGGGGCAGGGGGAAATCCAAGAGACCCAGTACTTC
TRBJ1-3 TRBD1 - TRBV5-1 CASSMGQAGNTIYF TGCGCCAGCAGCATGGGACAGGCTGGAAACACCATATATTTT
TRBJ1-4 TRBD1 few TRBV9 CASSAETGIHEKLFF TGTGCCAGCAGCGCCGAGACAGGGATTCATGAAAAACTGTTTTTT
TRBJ1-5 - - TRBV10-2 CASSESRIQPQHF TGCGCCAGCAGTGAGTCGAGGATACAGCCCCAGCATTTT
TRBJ1-4 - few TRBV5-6 CASSLGSEELFF TGTGCCAGCAGCTTGGGCAGCGAGGAACTGTTTTTT
TRBJ2-3 - once TRBV27 CATRDYNTDTQYF TGTGCCACGAGAGACTATAACACAGATACGCAGTATTTT
TRBJ2-1 TRBD1 - TRBV7-3 CASSLKPGQANNEQFF TGTGCCAGCAGCTTAAAACCTGGACAGGCTAACAATGAGCAGTTCTTC
TRBJ2-3 TRBD2 - TRBV29-1 CSVVLADTLLGTQYF TGCAGCGTTGTTCTAGCGGATACACTATTGGGTACGCAGTATTTT
TRBJ1-1 - - TRBV5-4 CASSLIDNTEAFF TGTGCCAGCAGCTTAATAGATAACACTGAAGCTTTCTTT
TRBJ2-5 - - TRBV11-2 CASSLEVGQQETQYF TGTGCCAGCAGCTTAGAGGTGGGGCAGCAAGAGACCCAGTACTTC
TRBJ2-3 - - TRBV5-6 CASSLGGGTDTQYF TGTGCCAGCAGCTTGGGGGGAGGAACAGATACGCAGTATTTT
TRBJ2-3 TRBD2 - TRBV4-1 CASSHASGGTDTQYF TGCGCCAGCAGCCACGCTAGCGGGGGCACAGATACGCAGTATTTT
TRBJ1-1 TRBD1 few TRBV6-5 CASSYGTGQTEAFF TGTGCCAGCAGTTACGGGACAGGTCAGACTGAAGCTTTCTTT
TRBJ1-5 TRBD1 - TRBV6-5 CASRTGVGSNQPQHF TGTGCCAGCAGAACAGGGGTCGGGAGCAATCAGCCCCAGCATTTT
TRBJ2-1 TRBD2 - TRBV2 CASSGASGKPLSDEQFF TGTGCCAGCAGTGGAGCTAGCGGGAAGCCCCTGTCTGATGAGCAGTTCTTC